This T cell receptor (beta chain) was captured in a study of blood T cells in healthy people across ages (dated by TCRdb to the mid-2010s). With respect to the entire study: In model experiments, roughly one uniquely barcoded TCR beta cDNA molecule per two T cells was captured by template switching. Using deep sequencing normalized with unique cDNA molecular identifiers, the study measured how TCR beta repertoire diversity changes with age. The donors were split into four age groups: young (average about 16 years), middle-aged (39), aged (roughly 68) and long-lived (over 80). For two donors (one aged 18 to 30 and one aged 80 or older), the study analyzed two additional independent replicas of 1 million unique cDNA reads from the same blood draw.

A note on this clonotype: Which antigen it targets is not known. The record has no base qualities; no much larger clone is one base away.

The full study reports these points: As age increased, observed TCR beta diversity per million T cells dropped in a roughly linear way, and a significant reduction was already evident by age 40. Compared with the aged group, the long-lived group had more naive CD4+ T cells, fewer expanded clones and increased TCR diversity, a pattern suggesting age selection. Total diversity estimates from one million sequenced T cells were considered lower bounds and underestimates. Bulk unsorted PBMC profiling prevented conclusive comparison of naive and antigen-experienced compartments. Donor CMV infection status was unknown, potentially confounding age-related changes in expanded clonotypes. Observed TCR beta diversity correlated strongly with the percentage of naive T cells measured by flow cytometry.

Libraries came from 5' RACE. This sample was sequenced with an Illumina HiSeq 2500. The second PCR ran for about 6 to 12 cycles and used a J-beta primer mix along with a sample-barcoded 5' primer. A template-switch 5' adaptor carrying 12 random nucleotides introduced a unique molecular identifier onto each TCR beta cDNA molecule. Each sample yielded at least 2.5 million CDR3-containing paired-end reads. All of the RNA was converted into first-strand cDNA using the Mint cDNA synthesis kit, with a TRBC-specific oligonucleotide serving as the primer. Following uracil-DNA glycosylase treatment, all cDNA underwent a first 18-cycle PCR with the universal primers M1SS and BC2_uni_R. The paper's data handling went like this. For normalization, 1 million high-quality reads, each with a distinct molecular identifier, were randomly selected from each sample. Reads sharing molecular identifiers were discarded rather than binned into consensus sequences. CDR3 identification, clonotype clustering and error correction used MiTCR with a Q25 quality threshold and the strictest error-elimination algorithm. Lower-bound total TCR beta diversity was estimated with a nonparametric unseen species model using Euler transformation. The public reads were run again by TCRdb, first through fastp at Q25 and then through MiXCR, and only productive beta chains were kept. Under each unique CDR3 protein, matching rows form one entry showing the most common genes and DNA. These V and J calls rely on TCRdb rather than the paper's analysis. The sample table lists 800,000 to 950,000 distinct CDR3 sequences, 29% of them with a count of one. Roughly 10% of the sample is held by the ten biggest clonotypes.

V loses 2 bases of germline sequence and J loses 6 bases, and the interval between the two ends is 8 bases. Reading from cysteine to phenylalanine, the CDR3 counts 13 amino acids. The kept DNA is CDR3 alone, 39 bases in frame from the first base. Looking up the germline V gene yields CDR1 MDHEN and CDR2 SYDVKM. The approximately 40 donors, aged roughly 6 to 100 years, were systemically healthy Caucasian individuals from Russia. Each donor gave about 11 milliliters of peripheral blood, drawn into EDTA-treated Vacutainer tubes. Ficoll-Paque density-gradient centrifugation was used to isolate PBMCs, with at least 6 million obtained per sample. Trizol reagent was used to extract total RNA from the PBMCs, yielding at least 6 micrograms per sample. The percentages of naive CD45RAhigh/CD27high T cells were determined by flow cytometry on a PBMC aliquot from every donor. These same records also appear under a second study, on T cells of mothers and their children. According to the second study: The donors were nine systemically healthy Caucasian individuals, made up of three mothers and their six children. cDNA synthesis used all of the extracted RNA, with 1.5 ug of RNA in each 15 ul reaction. In the second PCR, the M1S primer introduced both the sample barcodes and 2-4 random nucleotides. More than 8 million TCR beta CDR3 reads were obtained from each mother, and about 3 million reads were obtained from each child. Thymic selection similarly shapes TCR recombination output in related and unrelated pairs, with minor effect from inherited differences. Normalized repertoire overlap in related mother-child pairs was always slightly higher than in unrelated mother-child pairs, but the difference was never significant. With a sensitivity of approximately 100 clones per million clonotypes, no persistent microchimeric T cell clones were detected. To look for features that set related mother-child pairs apart from unrelated individuals, the researchers ran deep NGS to compare the TCR beta repertoires of mothers and children. The mean age was roughly 36 +/- 4 years for the mothers and approximately 11 +/- 4 years for the children. After adapter ligation was performed with NEBNext reagents, the libraries were sequenced on an Illumina HiSeq 2000 with 100+100 nt paired-end reads. To avoid cross-contamination, the mother libraries and the child libraries were prepared a month apart and sequenced in separate runs. For each donor, between 500,000 and 2,000,000 distinct TCR beta clonotypes were identified. Naive TCR beta clonotypes were estimated from low-frequency clonotypes matched to each donor's FACS-determined naive share, without sorting.

Sequencing input: blood. The source is a woman between 35 and 50 years old in good health. The V gene is TRBV28 and the J gene is TRBJ2-1; a confident D gene designation cannot be given. This receptor carries the CDR3 CASSLETVNEQFF. The DNA sequence reads TGTGCCAGCAGTTTAGAAACGGTCAATGAGCAGTTCTTC.